This section outlines one TCR beta chain sequence together with its context. The junction had 5 bases not matched to a gene; V was cut back by 7 bases and J by 2 bases. Germline V gene lookup returns CDR1 MNHEY and CDR2 SVGAGI. This CDR3 is built from 14 residues. The sample is drawn from a study of blood T cell repertoires in COVID-19. The overall study: Samples taken during acute and convalescent COVID-19 were collected in the United States, Italy and Spain.

Clones were read by immunoSEQ multiplex PCR, and TCRdb kept only the in-frame ones, dropping some. Among tens of thousands of clones listed, 82% were seen once. The chain couples TRBV6-5 to TRBJ2-1; 7 positions match TRBD2. The TCR originated in a human donor in a cohort sampled during active COVID-19. What was sequenced was peripheral blood. CDR3 residues: CASILAEAYNEQFF. DNA for the CDR3: TGTGCCAGCATTCTAGCGGAGGCCTACAATGAGCAGTTCTTC.